The rows below give T cell receptor beta chains drawn from one sample of a study of spatial heterogeneity in lung cancer. TCRdb redid the calling of the 5' RACE reads with MiXCR, one entry per CDR3 protein. The table records about 120,000 distinct CDR3 sequences, 12% of them present only once. The sample in question was PBMCs, obtained at follow-up. All receptors come from a male donor with early-stage non-small cell lung cancer. Both conserved end residues are part of each CDR3. Each record gives: D gene, J gene, clone size, V gene, CDR3 DNA, CDR3 protein. D genes are given only for firm matches. A row's size may be missing; if present it is once, few, many or a size class.

NA TRBJ2-7 NA TRBV11-2 TGTGCCAGCAGCCGGCCCCCCTACGAGCAGTACTTC CASSRPPYEQYF
NA TRBJ1-4 many TRBV29-1 TGCAGCGTTGAAGTTGACGTCAGGGGCGAAAAACTGTTTTTT CSVEVDVRGEKLFF
TRBD2 TRBJ2-5 many TRBV20-1 TGCAGTGCTAGACCTGATGACGGGGGGGCACGAGAGACCCAGTACTTC CSARPDDGGARETQYF
NA TRBJ1-2 few TRBV2 TGTGCCAGCAGGGGGGACGGCTACACCTTC CASRGDGYTF
NA TRBJ2-3 few TRBV10-1 TGCGCCAGCAGTGATGGACCGGGACTCCTCACAGATACGCAGTATTTT CASSDGPGLLTDTQYF
TRBD1 TRBJ1-6 NA TRBV20-1 TGCAGTGCTAGAGATGAGGGACAGGGGGCTAGTTCACCCCTCCACTTT CSARDEGQGASSPLHF
NA TRBJ2-7 few TRBV20-1 TGCAGTGCTAGTGCCCGAAGGGGGGGGATCTCCTACGAGCAGTACTTC CSASARRGGISYEQYF
NA TRBJ2-3 NA TRBV20-1 TGCAGTGCTAGAGATAGCCCTAGGAATACGCAGTATTTT CSARDSPRNTQYF
TRBD2 TRBJ2-3 many TRBV5-1 TGCGCCAGCAGCCGCCTGGGGCTAGCGGGGGTTGCGGCGGGGGATACGCAGTATTTT CASSRLGLAGVAAGDTQYF
NA TRBJ1-1 few TRBV28 TGTGCCAGCAGTTTACTGTCCCGGGACACTGAAGCTTTCTTT CASSLLSRDTEAFF
TRBD1 TRBJ1-5 NA TRBV6-6 TGTGCCAGCAGAACTACAGGGGTGGGCAATCAGCCCCAGCATTTT CASRTTGVGNQPQHF
NA TRBJ1-5 NA TRBV20-1 TGCAGTGCTATAAGAGGAGTTCGTGGACAGATGAATCAGCCCCAGCATTTT CSAIRGVRGQMNQPQHF
NA TRBJ1-2 many TRBV20-1 TGCAGTGTCCCCGTTCTCGTCTATGGCTACACCTTC CSVPVLVYGYTF
TRBD2 TRBJ2-5 NA TRBV6-2/TRBV6-3 TGTGCCAGCAGTTACAACCTAGCGGGGGTACAAGAGACCCAGTACTTC CASSYNLAGVQETQYF
NA TRBJ1-1 NA TRBV4-2 TGTGCCAGCAGCCAAAGTCTTGGGGAAGCTTTCTTT CASSQSLGEAFF
TRBD2 TRBJ2-3 few TRBV29-1 TGCAGCGTTGAAGTTGGCGGGGGAGCGACGCAGTATTTT CSVEVGGGATQYF
NA TRBJ1-2 NA TRBV9 TGTGCCAGCAGCGTTTCCCCCACGACAGATCTGGGTGGCTACACCTTC CASSVSPTTDLGGYTF
NA TRBJ1-1 many TRBV29-1 TGCAGCGTTTCCCTACTCCCACAGGGAGTGGGCACTGAAGCTTTCTTT CSVSLLPQGVGTEAFF
NA TRBJ2-5 many TRBV29-1 TGCAGCGTTGCAACAGGTTTAGGCCGGGAGACCCAGTACTTC CSVATGLGRETQYF
NA TRBJ2-7 NA TRBV4-2 TGTGCCAGCAGCCAAGACGTGGGTTACGAGCAGTACTTC CASSQDVGYEQYF
TRBD2 TRBJ2-1 few TRBV6-2/TRBV6-3 TGTGCCAGCAGTGCTAAAACTAGCGGGGGCTCCTACAATGAGCAGTTCTTC CASSAKTSGGSYNEQFF
NA TRBJ2-3 NA TRBV30 TGTGCCTGGGCCCCACGGGGGAATACGCAGTATTTT CAWAPRGNTQYF
NA TRBJ2-5 few TRBV7-3 TGTGCCAGCAGCTTCGACAGGCGGGCTTCAGAGACCCAGTACTTC CASSFDRRASETQYF
TRBD1 TRBJ2-2 NA TRBV7-3 TGTGCCAGCAGCCCGACAGGGATAGGCGGGGAGCTGTTTTTT CASSPTGIGGELFF
NA TRBJ1-2 NA TRBV10-3 TGTGCCATCAGCCGGGCCCGCGAGGTTACTAACTATGGCTACACCTTC CAISRAREVTNYGYTF
TRBD2 TRBJ2-3 few TRBV5-1 TGCGCCAGCACCTTCGGGACTAGCGGGGGGACCCTCACAGATACGCAGTATTTT CASTFGTSGGTLTDTQYF
NA TRBJ1-4 NA TRBV28 TGTGCCAGCAGTGGACAAGGGAAACTGTTTTTT CASSGQGKLFF
NA TRBJ2-6 few TRBV24-1 TGTGCCACCAGTGATCAGAAATCTGGGGCCAACGTCCTGACTTTC CATSDQKSGANVLTF
TRBD1 TRBJ2-7 many TRBV29-1 TGCAGCGTTGAGGGACAGGGGGCGAACGAGCAGTACTTC CSVEGQGANEQYF
NA TRBJ1-5 NA TRBV28 TGTGCCAGCAGTTTCCCTCTTCGTGGTCAGCCCCAGCATTTT CASSFPLRGQPQHF
NA TRBJ1-5 NA TRBV10-3 TGTGCCATCAGTGAGTCGGCGGGGAGAGGGCAGCCCCAGCATTTT CAISESAGRGQPQHF
TRBD1 TRBJ2-2 NA TRBV28 TGTGCCAGCCGAAGGACAGGGGTCGACACCGGGGAGCTGTTTTTT CASRRTGVDTGELFF
NA TRBJ2-7 few TRBV29-1 TGCAGCGCCTTACATTCCTACGAGCAGTACTTC CSALHSYEQYF
NA TRBJ1-1 NA TRBV20-1 TGCAGTGCTAGCCGTCCAGCCAACACTGAAGCTTTCTTT CSASRPANTEAFF
TRBD1 TRBJ2-7 many TRBV7-2 TGTGCCAGCAGCCCGCGACAGGGAACCTACGAGCAGTACTTC CASSPRQGTYEQYF
TRBD1 TRBJ2-7 many TRBV4-1 TGCGCCAGCAGCCAGGAAACGACAGGGGCCTACGAGCAGTACTTC CASSQETTGAYEQYF
NA TRBJ1-1 many TRBV7-8 TGTGCCAGCAGCCGTCTACAAGGGAGCTTAGCTGAAGCTTTCTTT CASSRLQGSLAEAFF
NA TRBJ1-6 many TRBV9 TGTGCCAGCAGCGTAGCGGGCACCTCCTATAATTCACCCCTCCACTTT CASSVAGTSYNSPLHF
NA TRBJ2-1 NA TRBV6-2/TRBV6-3 TGTGCCAGCAGTTCTGTACGGGACTCCTACAATGAGCAGTTCTTC CASSSVRDSYNEQFF
NA TRBJ1-1 many TRBV6-5 TGTGCCAGCAGTGAAGTAGGCACTGAAGCTTTCTTT CASSEVGTEAFF
NA TRBJ2-7 many TRBV29-1 TGCAGCGTTGACAAGGGGCCCTACGAGCAGTACTTC CSVDKGPYEQYF
TRBD1 TRBJ1-6 few TRBV5-1 TGCGCCAGCAGCTTGGTAAAGGGGGCCGGGTCACCCCTCCACTTT CASSLVKGAGSPLHF
NA TRBJ1-2 many TRBV6-5 TGTGCCAGCACTAAAAACAGGGTCTCCGCTTATGGCTACACCTTC CASTKNRVSAYGYTF
TRBD1 TRBJ2-7 NA TRBV5-1 TGCGCCAGCGGGACAGGATCCTCCTACGAGCAGTACTTC CASGTGSSYEQYF
TRBD2 TRBJ2-3 few TRBV7-2 TGTGCCAGCAGCCCGACTAGCGGGGGGGGTAAGGGTACGGAGTATTTT CASSPTSGGGKGTEYF
NA TRBJ1-5 few TRBV20-1 TGCAGTGCTAGAAGGCAGGATGGGAAGCCCCAGCATTTT CSARRQDGKPQHF
NA TRBJ2-7 few TRBV6-5 TGTGCCAGCAGTAGAGGGCTTAGCTCCTACGAGCAGTACTTC CASSRGLSSYEQYF
NA TRBJ1-2 many TRBV19 TGTGCCAGTAGTACGGGACCATATGGCTACACCTTC CASSTGPYGYTF
TRBD2 TRBJ2-5 NA TRBV7-8 TGTGCCAGCAGCCCCAAATTTAGCGGGGGAGAGACCCAGTACTTC CASSPKFSGGETQYF
TRBD2 TRBJ2-5 NA TRBV4-2 TGTGCCAGCAGCCAAGTGGGACTAGCGGGGGCGGAAGAGACCCAGTACTTC CASSQVGLAGAEETQYF
TRBD2 TRBJ2-5 few TRBV11-2 TGTGCCAGCAGCTTCAGGGAGGGGCCCCAAGAGACCCAGTACTTC CASSFREGPQETQYF
TRBD1 TRBJ2-7 NA TRBV20-1 TGCAGTGCTAGTGTTCGTCCCGGGACAGCCTACGTGCAGTACTTC CSASVRPGTAYVQYF
NA TRBJ1-1 many TRBV4-1 TGCGCCAGCAGCCAAGAAGTCACAGCCTTGAACACTGAAGCTTTCTTT CASSQEVTALNTEAFF
NA TRBJ2-5 many TRBV29-1 TGCAGCGCCTCAACGGCGGCAGGGTCGGGGGAGACCCAGTACTTC CSASTAAGSGETQYF
NA TRBJ2-1 many TRBV9 TGTGCCAGCAGCGAGCGACAGGACAATGAGCAGTTCTTC CASSERQDNEQFF
NA TRBJ2-3 few TRBV20-1 TGCAGTGCCCCAAGGGGGGGGACCACAGATACGCAGTATTTT CSAPRGGTTDTQYF
NA TRBJ2-7 NA TRBV20-1 TGCAGTGCTAGTGTCAGGGGGGGCGAGCAGTACTTC CSASVRGGEQYF
NA TRBJ1-2 NA TRBV6-1 TGTGCCAGCAGTGAGGGTGGATCCCATGGCTACACCTTC CASSEGGSHGYTF
TRBD1 TRBJ2-4 NA TRBV4-3 TGCGCCAGCAGCCAAGATGTTTTGGGACAGGGTTACATTCAGTACTTC CASSQDVLGQGYIQYF